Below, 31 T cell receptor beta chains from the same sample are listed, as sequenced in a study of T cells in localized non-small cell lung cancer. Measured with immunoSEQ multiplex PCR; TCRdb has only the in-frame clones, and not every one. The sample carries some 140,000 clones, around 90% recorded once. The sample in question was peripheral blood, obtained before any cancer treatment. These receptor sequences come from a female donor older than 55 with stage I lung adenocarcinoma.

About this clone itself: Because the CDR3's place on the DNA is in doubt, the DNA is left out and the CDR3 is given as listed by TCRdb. CDR3 amino acids: CASSSSSLGSQNIQYF. The chain combines TRBV6-5 with TRBJ2-4. The germline CDR1 and CDR2 sequences are MNHEY and SVGAGI. Counting both end residues, the CDR3 totals 16 amino acids.

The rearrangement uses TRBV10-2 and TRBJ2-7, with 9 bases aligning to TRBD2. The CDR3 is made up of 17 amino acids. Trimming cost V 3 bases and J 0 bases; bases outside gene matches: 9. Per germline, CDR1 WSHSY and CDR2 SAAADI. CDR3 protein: CASSEAKAGGLSYEQYF. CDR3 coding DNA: TGCGCCAGCAGTGAAGCGAAAGCGGGAGGTCTCTCCTACGAGCAGTACTTC.

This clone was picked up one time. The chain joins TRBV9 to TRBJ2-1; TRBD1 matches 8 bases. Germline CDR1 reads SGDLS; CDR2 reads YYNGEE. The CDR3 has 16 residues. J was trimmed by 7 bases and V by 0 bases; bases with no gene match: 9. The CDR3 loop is CASSVAPGGARNEQFF. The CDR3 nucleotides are TGTGCCAGCAGCGTAGCCCCAGGGGGCGCGAGGAATGAGCAGTTCTTC.

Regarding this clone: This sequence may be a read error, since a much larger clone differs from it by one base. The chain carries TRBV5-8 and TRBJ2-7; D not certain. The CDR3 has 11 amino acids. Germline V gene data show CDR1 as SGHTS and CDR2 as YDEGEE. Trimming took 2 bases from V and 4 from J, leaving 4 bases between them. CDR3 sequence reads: CASSLGYEQYF. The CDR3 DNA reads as TGTGCCAGCAGCTTAGGGTACGAGCAGTACTTC.

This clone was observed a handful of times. The chain's CDR3 is CASSAAGDTQYF. The CDR3, as DNA: TGTGCCAGCAGCGCCGCGGGGGATACGCAGTATTTT. The rearrangement uses TRBV9 and TRBJ2-3, with a possible D match to TRBD2 (6 bases). V was pared by 3 bases and J by 6 bases, with 8 bases between. Germline CDR1 and CDR2: SGDLS and YYNGEE. The CDR3 sequence is 12 residues long. The whole variable domain, filled in from reference TRBV9 and TRBJ2-3, reads DSGVTQTPKHLITATGQRVTLRCSPRSGDLSVYWYQQSLDQGLQFLIQYYNGEERAKGNILERFSAQQFPDLHSELNLSSLELGDSALYFCASSAAGDTQYFGPGTRLTVL.

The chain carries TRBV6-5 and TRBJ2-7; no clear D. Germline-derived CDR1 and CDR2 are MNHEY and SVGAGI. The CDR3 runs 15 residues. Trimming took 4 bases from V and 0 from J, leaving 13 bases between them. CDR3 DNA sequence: TGTGCCAGCAGTTTCGGACCAAAGAGCTCCTACGAGCAGTACTTC. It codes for CASSFGPKSSYEQYF.

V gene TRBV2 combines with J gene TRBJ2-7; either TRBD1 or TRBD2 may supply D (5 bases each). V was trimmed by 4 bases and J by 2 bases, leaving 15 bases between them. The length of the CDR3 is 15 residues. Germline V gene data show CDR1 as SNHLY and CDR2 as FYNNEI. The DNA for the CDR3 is TGTGCCAGCAGTGCGGGACGACATGGCCCCTACGAGCAGTACTTC. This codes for CASSAGRHGPYEQYF.

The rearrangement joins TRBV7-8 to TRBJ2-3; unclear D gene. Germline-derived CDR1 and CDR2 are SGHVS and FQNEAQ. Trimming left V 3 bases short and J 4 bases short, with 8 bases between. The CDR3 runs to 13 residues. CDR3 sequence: CASSFGRPDTQYF. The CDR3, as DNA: TGTGCCAGCAGCTTCGGTAGGCCAGATACGCAGTATTTT.

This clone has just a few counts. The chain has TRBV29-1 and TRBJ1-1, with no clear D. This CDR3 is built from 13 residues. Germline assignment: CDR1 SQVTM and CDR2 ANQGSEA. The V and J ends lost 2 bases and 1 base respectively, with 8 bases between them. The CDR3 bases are TGCAGCGTTGAACCCTTGAGGAACACTGAAGCTTTCTTT. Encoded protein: CSVEPLRNTEAFF.

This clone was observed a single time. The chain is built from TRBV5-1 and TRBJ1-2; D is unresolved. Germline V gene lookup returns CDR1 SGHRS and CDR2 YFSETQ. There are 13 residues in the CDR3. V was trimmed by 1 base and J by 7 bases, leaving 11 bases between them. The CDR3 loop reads CASSLWGLFGYTF. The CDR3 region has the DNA TGCGCCAGCAGCTTGTGGGGTCTGTTTGGCTACACCTTC.

The CDR3 here is CASSLTSGYEQYF. CDR3 nucleotide sequence: TGTGCCAGCAGCTTGACTAGCGGGTACGAGCAGTACTTC. This chain links TRBV6-4 with TRBJ2-7; TRBD2 matches at 10 bases. V dropped 6 bases and J dropped 4; count of bases not matched to a gene: 3. The CDR3 extends over 13 amino acids. The germline gives CDR1 MRHNA, CDR2 SNTAGT.

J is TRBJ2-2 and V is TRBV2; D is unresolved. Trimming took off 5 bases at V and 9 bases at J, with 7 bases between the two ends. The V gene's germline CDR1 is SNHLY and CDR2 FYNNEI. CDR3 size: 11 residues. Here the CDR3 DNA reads TGTGCCAGCAGTTTCTCCAGGGAGCTGTTTTTT. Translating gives CASSFSRELFF. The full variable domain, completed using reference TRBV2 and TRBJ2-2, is EPEVTQTPSHQVTQMGQEVILRCVPISNHLYFYWYRQILGQKVEFLVSFYNNEISEKSEIFDDQFSVERPDGSNFTLKIRSTKLEDSAMYFCASSFSRELFFGEGSRLTVL.

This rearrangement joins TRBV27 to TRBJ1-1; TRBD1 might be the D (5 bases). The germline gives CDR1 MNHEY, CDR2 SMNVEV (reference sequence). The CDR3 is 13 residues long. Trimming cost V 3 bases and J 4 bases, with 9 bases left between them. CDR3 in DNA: TGTGCCAGCAGTTTTACGGGACCCACTGAAGCTTTCTTT. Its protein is CASSFTGPTEAFF.

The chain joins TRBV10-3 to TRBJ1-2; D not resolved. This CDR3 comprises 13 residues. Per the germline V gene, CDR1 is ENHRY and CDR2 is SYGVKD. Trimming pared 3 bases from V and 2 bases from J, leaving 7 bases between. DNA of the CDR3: TGTGCCATCAGTGATATCAGCAACTATGGCTACACCTTC. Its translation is CAISDISNYGYTF.

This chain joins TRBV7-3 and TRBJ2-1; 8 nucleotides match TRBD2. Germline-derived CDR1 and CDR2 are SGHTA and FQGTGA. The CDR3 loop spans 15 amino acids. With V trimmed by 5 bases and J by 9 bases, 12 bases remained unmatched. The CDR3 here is CASSPGTRRRSEQFF. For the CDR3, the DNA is TGTGCCAGCAGCCCAGGGACTAGGCGGAGGAGTGAGCAGTTCTTC.

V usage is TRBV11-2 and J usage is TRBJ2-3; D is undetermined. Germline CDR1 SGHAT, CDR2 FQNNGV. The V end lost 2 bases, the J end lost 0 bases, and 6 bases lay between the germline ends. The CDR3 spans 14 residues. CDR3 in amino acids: CASSLPPSTDTQYF. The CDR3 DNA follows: TGTGCCAGCAGCTTACCTCCTAGCACAGATACGCAGTATTTT.

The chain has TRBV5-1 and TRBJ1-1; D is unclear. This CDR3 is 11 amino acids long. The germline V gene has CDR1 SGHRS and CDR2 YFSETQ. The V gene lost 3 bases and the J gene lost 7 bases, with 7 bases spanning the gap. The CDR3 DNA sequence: TGCGCCAGCAGCTCCTTGGGTGAAGCTTTCTTT. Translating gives CASSSLGEAFF.

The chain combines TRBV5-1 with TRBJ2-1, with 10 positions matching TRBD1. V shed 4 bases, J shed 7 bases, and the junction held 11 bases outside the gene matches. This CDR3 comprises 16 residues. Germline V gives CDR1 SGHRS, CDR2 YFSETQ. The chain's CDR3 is CASSNRRTGGLNEQFF. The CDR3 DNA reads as TGCGCCAGCAGCAATCGCAGGACAGGGGGGTTGAATGAGCAGTTCTTC.

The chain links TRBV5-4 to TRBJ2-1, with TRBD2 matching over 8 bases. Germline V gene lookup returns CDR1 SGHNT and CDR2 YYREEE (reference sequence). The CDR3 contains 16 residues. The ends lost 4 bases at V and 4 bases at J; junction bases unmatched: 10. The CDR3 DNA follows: TGTGCCAGCAGCCCGTCCCTTATAGCGGGATACAATGAGCAGTTCTTC. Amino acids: CASSPSLIAGYNEQFF.

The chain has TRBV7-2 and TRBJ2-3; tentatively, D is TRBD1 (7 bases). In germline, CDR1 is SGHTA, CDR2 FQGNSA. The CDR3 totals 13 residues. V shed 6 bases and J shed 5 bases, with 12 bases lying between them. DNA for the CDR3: TGTGCCAGCAGTCTCCAGGGGGGAGATACGCAGTATTTT. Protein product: CASSLQGGDTQYF.

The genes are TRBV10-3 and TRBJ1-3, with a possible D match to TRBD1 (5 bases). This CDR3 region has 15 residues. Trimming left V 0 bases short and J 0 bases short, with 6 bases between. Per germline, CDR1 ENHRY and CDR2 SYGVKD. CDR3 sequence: CAISESGRSGNTIYF. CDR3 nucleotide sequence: TGTGCCATCAGTGAGTCGGGGCGCTCTGGAAACACCATATATTTT.

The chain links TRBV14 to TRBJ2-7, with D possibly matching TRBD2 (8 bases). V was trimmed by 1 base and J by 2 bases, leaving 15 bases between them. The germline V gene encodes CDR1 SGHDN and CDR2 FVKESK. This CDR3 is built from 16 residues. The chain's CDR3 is CASSQAGGGPPYEQYF. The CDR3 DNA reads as TGTGCCAGCAGCCAAGCGGGAGGGGGCCCTCCCTACGAGCAGTACTTC.

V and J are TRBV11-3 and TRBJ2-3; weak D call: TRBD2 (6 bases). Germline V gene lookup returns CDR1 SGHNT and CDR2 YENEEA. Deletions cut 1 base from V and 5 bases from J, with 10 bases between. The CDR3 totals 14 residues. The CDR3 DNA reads TGTGCCAGCAGCTTAGGCGGGACTGAAGATACGCAGTATTTT. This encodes CASSLGGTEDTQYF.

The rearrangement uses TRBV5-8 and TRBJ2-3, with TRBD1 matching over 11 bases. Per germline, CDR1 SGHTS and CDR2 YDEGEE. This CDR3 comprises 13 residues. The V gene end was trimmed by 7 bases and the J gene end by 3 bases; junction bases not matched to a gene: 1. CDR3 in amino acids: CASGQGATDTQYF. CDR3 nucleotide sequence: TGTGCCAGCGGACAGGGGGCAACAGATACGCAGTATTTT.

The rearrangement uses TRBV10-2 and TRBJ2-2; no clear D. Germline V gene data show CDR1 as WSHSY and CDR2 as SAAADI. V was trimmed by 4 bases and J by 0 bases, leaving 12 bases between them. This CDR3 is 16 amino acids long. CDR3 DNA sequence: TGCGCCAGCAGTGTCCGTCGCGGAGCGAACACCGGGGAGCTGTTTTTT. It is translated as CASSVRRGANTGELFF.

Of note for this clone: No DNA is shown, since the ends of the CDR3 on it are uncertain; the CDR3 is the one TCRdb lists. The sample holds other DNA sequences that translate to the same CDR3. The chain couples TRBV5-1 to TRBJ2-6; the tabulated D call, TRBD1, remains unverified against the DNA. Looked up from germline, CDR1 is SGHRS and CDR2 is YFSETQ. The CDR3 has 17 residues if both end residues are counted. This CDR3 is CASSGAVWGSGANVLTF.

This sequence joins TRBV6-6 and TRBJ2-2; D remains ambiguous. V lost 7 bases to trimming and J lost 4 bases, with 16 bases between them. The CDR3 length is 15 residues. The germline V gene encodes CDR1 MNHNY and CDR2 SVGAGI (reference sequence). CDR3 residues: CASTLLRVRTGELFF. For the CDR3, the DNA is TGTGCCAGCACTCTACTTAGGGTTCGCACCGGGGAGCTGTTTTTT.

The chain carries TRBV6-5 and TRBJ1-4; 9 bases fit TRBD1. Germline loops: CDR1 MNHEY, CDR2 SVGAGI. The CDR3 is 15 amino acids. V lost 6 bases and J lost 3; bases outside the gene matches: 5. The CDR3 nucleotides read TGTGCCAGCAGGGACAGGGGCGTCTCTAATGAAAAACTGTTTTTT. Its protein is CASRDRGVSNEKLFF.

This CDR3 reads CASSELNQGANGYTF. CDR3 sequence (DNA): TGTGCCAGCAGTGAACTCAACCAGGGGGCGAATGGCTACACCTTC. The V and J genes are TRBV2 and TRBJ1-2; 8 bases map to TRBD1. With V trimmed by 2 bases and J by 6 bases, 8 bases remained unmatched. Germline assignment: CDR1 SNHLY and CDR2 FYNNEI. The CDR3 runs 15 residues.

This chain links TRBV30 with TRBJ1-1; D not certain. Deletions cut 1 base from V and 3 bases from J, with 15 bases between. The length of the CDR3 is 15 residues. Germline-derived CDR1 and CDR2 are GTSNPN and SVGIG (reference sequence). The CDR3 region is CAWSAGGVGYTEAFF. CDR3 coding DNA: TGTGCCTGGAGTGCCGGCGGGGTCGGGTACACTGAAGCTTTCTTT.

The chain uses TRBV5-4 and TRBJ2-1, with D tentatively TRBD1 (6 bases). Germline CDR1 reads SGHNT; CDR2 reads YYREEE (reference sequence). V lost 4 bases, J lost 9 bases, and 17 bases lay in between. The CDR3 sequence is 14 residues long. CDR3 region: CASSRTGFRSEQFF. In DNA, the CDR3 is TGTGCCAGCAGCCGAACAGGGTTCCGCAGTGAGCAGTTCTTC.